The clone carrying this TCR beta chain was counted between two and nine times. Its antigen is undetermined. These data originate in a study of T cell responses to AZD1222 COVID-19 vaccine. General study points: It should be noted that donors were predominantly white British and more often female, and clonal diversity was possibly underestimated. Vaccine-associated CD4 TCRs ranged over spike, dominating at 160-218 and 743-854. Seropositivity was recorded at baseline in only a handful of AZD1222 recipients.

Repertoires were generated with immunoSEQ multiplex PCR, while TCRdb's copy carries only in-frame clones and drops some. Among fewer than 150,000 clones, roughly nine tenths were seen once, and the ten largest hold roughly 3.1%. The TCR comes from an adult in good health. Sequenced here: peripheral blood, sampled on day 0 of AZD1222 vaccination.

The CDR3 nucleotides are TGTGCCAGTAGTATCACGGGGGGCCGCCACACTGAAGCTTTCTTT. It yields the protein CASSITGGRHTEAFF. The rearrangement uses TRBV19 and TRBJ1-1; D is possibly TRBD1 (6 bases). The CDR3 is 15 residues long. V gave up 3 bases and J gave up 3 bases, with 14 bases separating them. The germline CDR1 and CDR2 sequences are LNHDA and SQIVND (reference sequence).